This T cell receptor beta chain stems from a study of cytomegalovirus exposure and HLA in healthy donors. The germline V gene has CDR1 SGDLS and CDR2 YYNGEE. J gave up 8 bases and V 4 bases, and 11 bases lay outside the gene matches. This CDR3 comprises 15 residues. Sequencing was performed with immunoSEQ multiplex PCR; in TCRdb, only in-frame clones are kept and a portion is missing. Seen here are fewer than 200,000 clones, around 82% observed once, and the top ten hold roughly 2.8%. The receptor was derived from a woman aged 18-29 years in good health and CMV-seropositive. V and J are TRBV9 and TRBJ1-5; TRBD1 matches 8 bases. Sequenced sample: PBMCs. CDR3 sequence: CASSLGQGGGEPQHF. CDR3 DNA sequence: TGTGCCAGCAGCCTCGGACAGGGAGGGGGAGAGCCCCAGCATTTT.